The sequence of this T cell receptor beta chain was determined in a study of blood T cell repertoires in COVID-19. Study at large: Acute and convalescent COVID-19 specimens originated in the United States, Italy and Spain.

The authors' processing: For nucleated cells, counts were estimated from reference gene primer amplification. Libraries were prepared by immunoSEQ multiplex PCR; TCRdb keeps only in-frame clonotypes and omits some of them. V and J calls and clone size are given by that table; D and trimming were obtained from the DNA. This table has around 140,000 clones, about 72% appearing once. Deletions cut 6 bases from V and 3 bases from J, with 17 bases between. CDR1 MRHNA and CDR2 SNTAGT come from the germline V gene. This CDR3 is built from 15 residues. The chain has TRBV6-4 and TRBJ1-1; D gene ambiguous. The sequence was collected from a woman aged 70-85 years with acute or convalescent COVID-19. The sequenced sample was peripheral blood. CDR3 sequence: CASSPQRGSYTEAFF. The CDR3 nucleotides read TGTGCCAGCAGCCCCCAGAGAGGGAGTTACACTGAAGCTTTCTTT.